Below, 9 T cell receptor beta chains from the same sample are listed, as sequenced in a study of immune evolution from preneoplasia to lung adenocarcinoma. TCRdb keeps only in-frame clones here, not all; method: immunoSEQ multiplex PCR. This table holds some 6,000 clones, 60% to 80% found once. The sequencing sample was made of FFPE adjacent normal lung tissue. The receptors were gathered from an older person with lung adenocarcinoma.

The J gene is TRBJ1-4, the V gene TRBV5-4, with unresolved D. V was cut by 0 bases and J by 5 bases, with 5 bases left in between. Per germline, CDR1 SGHNT and CDR2 YYREEE (reference sequence). The CDR3 runs 13 residues. The CDR3 is CASSLDPNEKLFF. The CDR3 DNA follows: TGTGCCAGCAGCTTGGACCCCAATGAAAAACTGTTTTTT.

The chain employs TRBV7-9 and TRBJ2-7; D gene uncertain. Germline V gene sequence: CDR1 SEHNR, CDR2 FQNEAQ (reference sequence). Deletions cut 2 bases from V and 5 bases from J, with 10 bases between. CDR3 length equals 13 residues. The CDR3 DNA sequence: TGTGCCAGCAGCTTATCAGGCCTCCACGAGCAGTACTTC. It yields the protein CASSLSGLHEQYF.

The chain uses TRBV20-1 and TRBJ2-3; 9 bases align to TRBD2. The CDR3 loop spans 11 amino acids. Germline V gives CDR1 DFQATT, CDR2 SNEGSKA (reference sequence). The CDR3 DNA sequence: TGCGAAGCGGGGGGCTCAGATACGCAGTATTTT. Its translation is CEAGGSDTQYF.

The chain combines TRBV29-1 with TRBJ2-7, with D possibly being TRBD1 (6 bases). This CDR3 is built from 14 residues. CDR1 and CDR2 (germline): SQVTM, ANQGSEA. V was pared by 6 bases and J by 1 base, with 16 bases between. The DNA for the CDR3 is TGCAGCGTGCGTATACAGGGTTTATCCTACGAGCAGTACTTC. Amino acid sequence: CSVRIQGLSYEQYF.

This clone turned up a few times. This chain connects TRBV4-2 to TRBJ2-7; TRBD2 matches at 14 bases. The V segment lost 5 bases and the J segment 2 bases; nucleotides outside the gene matches: 8. This CDR3 is built from 17 residues. The germline V gene encodes CDR1 LGHNA and CDR2 YNFKEQ. As DNA, the CDR3 is TGTGCCAGCAGCTGGACCGGGACTAGCGGGGGTGCCTACGAGCAGTACTTC. Amino acids: CASSWTGTSGGAYEQYF.

The chain links TRBV4-3 to TRBJ2-7, with 9 bases identical to TRBD1. Looked up from germline, CDR1 is LGHNA and CDR2 is YSLEER. This CDR3 is 14 amino acids long. V was clipped by 3 bases and J by 3 bases; unmatched bases: 3. In DNA, the CDR3 is TGCGCCAGCAGCCACTTGACAGGGGGCTACGAGCAGTACTTC. Translating gives CASSHLTGGYEQYF.

The chain carries TRBV7-8 and TRBJ1-3, with 8 bases lining up with TRBD1. The CDR3 runs 16 residues. Germline V gene data show CDR1 as SGHVS and CDR2 as FQNEAQ. The J segment lost 8 bases and the V segment lost 3 bases, leaving 12 bases of the junction unmatched. Here the CDR3 reads CASSLTAWTGRYTIYF. The CDR3 DNA follows: TGTGCCAGCAGCTTGACGGCGTGGACAGGGCGATACACCATATATTTT.

This sequence joins TRBV11-2 and TRBJ2-7, with D tentatively TRBD1 (6 bases). Germline values: CDR1 SGHAT, CDR2 FQNNGV. The CDR3 spans 14 residues. V lost 2 bases and J lost 2, with 10 bases in between. Here the CDR3 DNA reads TGTGCCAGCAGCTTAACGGACAGTGCCTACGAGCAGTACTTC. Amino acid sequence: CASSLTDSAYEQYF.

V and J are TRBV28 and TRBJ2-7; 9 bases map to TRBD2. V lost 2 bases, J lost 4 bases, and 12 bases stayed unmatched. Per the germline V gene, CDR1 is MDHEN and CDR2 is SYDVKM. This CDR3 contains 17 residues. CDR3 protein: CASSLGTAGGFWYEQYF. In DNA form, the CDR3 reads TGTGCCAGCAGTTTAGGAACAGCGGGGGGCTTCTGGTACGAGCAGTACTTC.